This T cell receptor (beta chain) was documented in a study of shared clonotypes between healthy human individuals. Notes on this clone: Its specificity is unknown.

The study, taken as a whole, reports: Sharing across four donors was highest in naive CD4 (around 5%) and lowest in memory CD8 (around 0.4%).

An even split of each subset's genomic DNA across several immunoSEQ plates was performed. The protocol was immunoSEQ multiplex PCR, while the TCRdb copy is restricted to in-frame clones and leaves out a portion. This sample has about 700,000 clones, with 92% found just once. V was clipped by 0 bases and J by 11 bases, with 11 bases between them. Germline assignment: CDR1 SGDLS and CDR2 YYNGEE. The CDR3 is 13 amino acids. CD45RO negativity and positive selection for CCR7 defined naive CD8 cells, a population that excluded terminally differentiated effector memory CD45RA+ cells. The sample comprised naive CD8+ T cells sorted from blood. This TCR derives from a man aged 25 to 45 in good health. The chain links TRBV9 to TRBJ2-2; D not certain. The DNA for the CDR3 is TGTGCCAGCAGCGTAGATCGAGCAGACGAGCTGTTTTTT. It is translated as CASSVDRADELFF.